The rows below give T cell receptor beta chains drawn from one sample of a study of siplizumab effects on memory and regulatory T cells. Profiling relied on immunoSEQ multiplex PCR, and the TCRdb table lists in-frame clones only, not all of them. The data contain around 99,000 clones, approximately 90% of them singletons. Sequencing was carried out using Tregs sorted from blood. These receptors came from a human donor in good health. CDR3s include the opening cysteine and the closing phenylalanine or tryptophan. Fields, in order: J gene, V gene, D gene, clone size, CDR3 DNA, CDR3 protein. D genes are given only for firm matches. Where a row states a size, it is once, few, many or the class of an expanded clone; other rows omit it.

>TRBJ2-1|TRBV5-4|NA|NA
TGTGCCAGCAGCTTGATAAGAGGGTATCGCAATGAGCAGTTCTTC
CASSLIRGYRNEQFF
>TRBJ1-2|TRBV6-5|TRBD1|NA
TGTGCCAGCAGGCCAGGGACAGGGGCTAACTATGGCTACACCTTC
CASRPGTGANYGYTF
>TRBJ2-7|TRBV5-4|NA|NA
TGTGCCAGCAGCTTAGAGGAGCGACGTTCCTACGAGCAGTACTTC
CASSLEERRSYEQYF
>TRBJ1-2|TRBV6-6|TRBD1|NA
TGTGCCAGCAGTTACCTGACAGGGGTTTTCGGCTACACCTTC
CASSYLTGVFGYTF
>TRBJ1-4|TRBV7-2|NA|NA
TGTGCCAGCAGCGCCGTTGGGGGGATTAATGAAAAACTGTTTTTT
CASSAVGGINEKLFF
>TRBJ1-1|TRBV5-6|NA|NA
TGTGCCAGCAGCTTTGGAGGGAACACTGAAGCTTTCTTT
CASSFGGNTEAFF
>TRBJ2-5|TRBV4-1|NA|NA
TGCGCCAGCAGCCAAGGGGGCCAGCAAGAGACCCAGTACTTC
CASSQGGQQETQYF
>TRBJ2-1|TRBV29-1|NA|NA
TGCAGCCATAGGGGGTCCTACAATGAGCAGTTCTTC
CSHRGSYNEQFF
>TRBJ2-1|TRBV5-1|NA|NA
TGCGCCAGCAGCTTCATAGGGCCGGGCTCCTACAATGAGCAGTTCTTC
CASSFIGPGSYNEQFF
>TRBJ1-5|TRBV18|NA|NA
TGTGCCAGCTCCCCGACAGGTTTGAGTTATAGCAATCAGCCCCAGCATTTT
CASSPTGLSYSNQPQHF
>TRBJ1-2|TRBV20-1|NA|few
TGCAGTGCTAGACAGGCCTATGGCTACACCTTC
CSARQAYGYTF
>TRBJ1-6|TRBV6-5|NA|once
TGTGCCAGCAGTCCTGCACAGGGATTAAGTTCACCCCTCCACTTT
CASSPAQGLSSPLHF